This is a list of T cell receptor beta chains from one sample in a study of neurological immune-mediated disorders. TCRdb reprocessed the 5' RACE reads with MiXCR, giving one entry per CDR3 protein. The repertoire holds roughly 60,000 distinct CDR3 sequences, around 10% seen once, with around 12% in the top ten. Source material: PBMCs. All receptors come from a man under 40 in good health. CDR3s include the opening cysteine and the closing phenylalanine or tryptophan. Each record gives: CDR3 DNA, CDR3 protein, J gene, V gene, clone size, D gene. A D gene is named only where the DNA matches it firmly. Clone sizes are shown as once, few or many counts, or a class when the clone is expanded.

cdr3_nt: TGTGCCAGCTCACCACCCGTGGGGACAGGGGTTTACGAGCAGTACTTC
cdr3_aa: CASSPPVGTGVYEQYF
j_call: TRBJ2-7
v_call: TRBV18
clone_size: many
d_call: TRBD1

cdr3_nt: TGTGCCAGCAGGGGGGACCGACGAACCGGGGAGCTGTTTTTT
cdr3_aa: CASRGDRRTGELFF
j_call: TRBJ2-2
v_call: TRBV27
clone_size: many
d_call: -

cdr3_nt: TGCGCCAGCAGTGGGGGACAGGGCCAGCCCCAGCATTTT
cdr3_aa: CASSGGQGQPQHF
j_call: TRBJ1-5
v_call: TRBV5-1
clone_size: many
d_call: TRBD1

cdr3_nt: TGTGCCAGCAGCCGTGGTCGGCTGCAAGAGACCCAGTACTTC
cdr3_aa: CASSRGRLQETQYF
j_call: TRBJ2-5
v_call: TRBV5-8
clone_size: many
d_call: -

cdr3_nt: TGTGCCAGCAGCTTAGCGGGCCCCCCGGGCTCCTACGAGCAGTACTTC
cdr3_aa: CASSLAGPPGSYEQYF
j_call: TRBJ2-7
v_call: TRBV7-2
clone_size: many
d_call: -

cdr3_nt: TGTGCCAGCAGCCCGCCGGCAGAAAGTAGTGGCTACACCTTC
cdr3_aa: CASSPPAESSGYTF
j_call: TRBJ1-2
v_call: TRBV7-9
clone_size: many
d_call: -

cdr3_nt: TGTGCCAGCAGGCAATTTAGCGGGGATGGGGATGAGCAGTTCTTC
cdr3_aa: CASRQFSGDGDEQFF
j_call: TRBJ2-1
v_call: TRBV28
clone_size: many
d_call: TRBD2

cdr3_nt: TGTGCCAGCAGCCCACCTACGGGAGGGCCCAATTCCTACAATGAGCAGTTCTTC
cdr3_aa: CASSPPTGGPNSYNEQFF
j_call: TRBJ2-1
v_call: TRBV28
clone_size: many
d_call: TRBD2

cdr3_nt: TGTGCCAGCAGTATACCCGGGACAGGCAATAACTATGGCTACACCTTC
cdr3_aa: CASSIPGTGNNYGYTF
j_call: TRBJ1-2
v_call: TRBV25-1
clone_size: many
d_call: TRBD1

cdr3_nt: TGTGCCAGCAGTGACGTGGGGGGGCCCATGAATGAGCAGTTCTTC
cdr3_aa: CASSDVGGPMNEQFF
j_call: TRBJ2-1
v_call: TRBV25-1
clone_size: many
d_call: -

cdr3_nt: TGTGCCAGCTTAGACCGGAACACTGAAGCTTTCTTT
cdr3_aa: CASLDRNTEAFF
j_call: TRBJ1-1
v_call: TRBV12-3/TRBV12-4
clone_size: many
d_call: -

cdr3_nt: TGTGCCAGCAGCGTAGAGTTAGCGGGAGTAGGCACAGATACGCAGTATTTT
cdr3_aa: CASSVELAGVGTDTQYF
j_call: TRBJ2-3
v_call: TRBV9
clone_size: many
d_call: TRBD2

cdr3_nt: TGTGCCAGCACCTCCCAGGCTAGCGGTACCTACGAGCAGTACTTC
cdr3_aa: CASTSQASGTYEQYF
j_call: TRBJ2-7
v_call: TRBV28
clone_size: many
d_call: TRBD2

cdr3_nt: TGTGCCACCGGGACAGGGGGGTTAATCCACGAGCAGTACTTC
cdr3_aa: CATGTGGLIHEQYF
j_call: TRBJ2-7
v_call: TRBV27
clone_size: many
d_call: TRBD1

cdr3_nt: TGTGCCATCAGTGGGACAGGGAAGATTTCAAGCTCTGGGGCCAACGTCCTGACTTTC
cdr3_aa: CAISGTGKISSSGANVLTF
j_call: TRBJ2-6
v_call: TRBV10-3
clone_size: many
d_call: TRBD1

cdr3_nt: TGTGCCACCAGTGACCGGGGTAGAGGGGGCACCGGGGAGCTGTTTTTT
cdr3_aa: CATSDRGRGGTGELFF
j_call: TRBJ2-2
v_call: TRBV24-1
clone_size: many
d_call: -

cdr3_nt: TGTGCCAGCAGCTTAGTTGTCACAGCGGAAAAACTGTTTTTT
cdr3_aa: CASSLVVTAEKLFF
j_call: TRBJ1-4
v_call: TRBV7-2
clone_size: many
d_call: -

cdr3_nt: TGCGCCAGCAGCCAAGGGACGAGGAACTTCGACGAGCAGTACTTC
cdr3_aa: CASSQGTRNFDEQYF
j_call: TRBJ2-7
v_call: TRBV5-1
clone_size: many
d_call: -

cdr3_nt: TGCGCCAGCAGCTTGGTTGGGACTAGCGGATCCTACGAGCAGTACTTC
cdr3_aa: CASSLVGTSGSYEQYF
j_call: TRBJ2-7
v_call: TRBV5-1
clone_size: many
d_call: TRBD2

cdr3_nt: TGTGCCAGCAGCGGAACTAGCGGGACGTTAGAGCAGTACTTC
cdr3_aa: CASSGTSGTLEQYF
j_call: TRBJ2-7
v_call: TRBV5-6
clone_size: many
d_call: TRBD2